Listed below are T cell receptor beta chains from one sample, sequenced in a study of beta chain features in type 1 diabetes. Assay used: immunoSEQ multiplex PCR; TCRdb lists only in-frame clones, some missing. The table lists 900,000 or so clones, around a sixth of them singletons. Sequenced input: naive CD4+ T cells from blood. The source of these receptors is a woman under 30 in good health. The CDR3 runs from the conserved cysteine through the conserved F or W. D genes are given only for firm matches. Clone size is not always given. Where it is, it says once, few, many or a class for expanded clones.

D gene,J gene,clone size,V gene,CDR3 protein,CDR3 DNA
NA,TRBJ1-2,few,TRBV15,CATSRGLQARYGYTF,TGTGCCACCAGCAGAGGATTACAGGCTAGGTATGGCTACACCTTC
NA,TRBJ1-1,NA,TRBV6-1,CASKAAGYEAFF,TGTGCCAGCAAAGCTGCAGGGTATGAAGCTTTCTTT
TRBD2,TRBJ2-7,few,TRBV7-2,CASSLGGNPGRDEQYF,TGTGCCAGCAGCTTGGGCGGCAACCCAGGGAGGGACGAGCAGTACTTC
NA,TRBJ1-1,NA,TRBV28,CASHTPTLGRPKAFF,TGTGCCAGCCATACCCCCACACTGGGCAGGCCAAAGGCTTTCTTT
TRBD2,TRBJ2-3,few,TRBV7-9,CASSDGTRGFTDTQYF,TGTGCCAGCAGCGATGGGACTAGGGGGTTCACAGATACGCAGTATTTT
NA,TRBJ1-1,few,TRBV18,CASSPRTPSLNTEAFF,TGTGCCAGCTCACCACGCACACCCTCTCTGAACACTGAAGCTTTCTTT
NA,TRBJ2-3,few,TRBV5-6,CASSLIGASGTQYF,TGTGCCAGCAGCTTGATTGGGGCCTCTGGTACGCAGTATTTT
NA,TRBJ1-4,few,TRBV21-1,CASSNRGQGRATNEKLFF,TGTGCCAGCAGCAACAGGGGACAGGGGAGGGCAACTAATGAAAAACTGTTTTTT
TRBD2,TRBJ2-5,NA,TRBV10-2,CATHPGLAGETQYF,TGCGCCACCCACCCGGGACTAGCGGGAGAGACCCAGTACTTC
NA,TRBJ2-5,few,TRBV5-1,CASSLGLTLARQETQYF,TGCGCCAGCAGCTTGGGGCTTACACTCGCCCGCCAAGAGACCCAGTACTTC
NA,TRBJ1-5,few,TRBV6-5,CASRREMGQPQHF,TGTGCCAGCAGAAGGGAGATGGGGCAGCCCCAGCATTTT
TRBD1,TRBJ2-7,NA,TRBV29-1,CSVSPRTGAYGQYF,TGCAGCGTCTCACCTAGGACAGGGGCCTACGGGCAGTACTTC
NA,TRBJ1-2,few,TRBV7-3,CASSFTELYGYTF,TGTGCCAGCAGCTTTACCGAGCTCTATGGCTACACCTTC
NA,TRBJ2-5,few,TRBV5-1,CASFLGPGETQYF,TGCGCCAGTTTCCTGGGCCCCGGTGAGACCCAGTACTTC
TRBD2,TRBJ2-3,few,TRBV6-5,CASSYGLAVTDTQYF,TGTGCCAGCAGTTACGGGCTAGCGGTCACAGATACGCAGTATTTT
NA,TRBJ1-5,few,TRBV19,CASKGGAASHSNQPQHF,TGTGCCAGTAAAGGCGGAGCCGCCTCCCATAGCAATCAGCCCCAGCATTTT
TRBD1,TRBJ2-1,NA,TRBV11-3,CASSKSGTGGVNEQFF,TGTGCCAGCAGCAAATCCGGGACAGGGGGAGTCAATGAGCAGTTCTTC
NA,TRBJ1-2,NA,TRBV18,CASSPQGAGDGYTF,TGTGCCAGCTCACCACAAGGGGCAGGGGATGGCTACACCTTC
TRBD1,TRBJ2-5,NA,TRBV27,CASSSPGQGGEQYF,TGTGCCAGCAGTTCCCCGGGACAGGGTGGTGAGCAGTACTTC
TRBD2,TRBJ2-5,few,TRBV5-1,CASSQGLAQETQYF,TGCGCCAGCAGCCAAGGACTAGCCCAAGAGACCCAGTACTTC
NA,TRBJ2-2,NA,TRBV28,CTSRAGNTGELFF,TGTACCAGCAGAGCAGGAAACACCGGGGAGCTGTTTTTT
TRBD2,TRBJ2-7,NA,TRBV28,CASSLSRDPRTSGRGEQYF,TGTGCCAGCAGTTTATCCCGGGACCCCAGGACTAGCGGGAGGGGTGAGCAGTACTTC
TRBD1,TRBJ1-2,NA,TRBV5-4,CASSPTGLSYGYTF,TGTGCCAGCAGCCCGACAGGGCTGAGTTATGGCTACACCTTC
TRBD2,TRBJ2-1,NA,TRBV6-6,CASTPEPLASEQFF,TGTGCCAGCACCCCGGAGCCACTAGCGTCTGAGCAGTTCTTC
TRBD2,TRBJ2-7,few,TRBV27,CASTRLAGDYEQYF,TGTGCCAGCACCCGACTAGCGGGAGACTACGAGCAGTACTTC
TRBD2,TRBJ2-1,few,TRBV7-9,CASSFSGNGDEQFF,TGTGCCAGCAGCTTTAGCGGGAATGGTGATGAGCAGTTCTTC
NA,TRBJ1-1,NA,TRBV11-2,CASSLRGTEAFF,TGTGCCAGCAGCTTACGGGGCACTGAAGCTTTCTTT
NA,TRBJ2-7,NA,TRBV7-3,CASSLTRGLQYEQYF,TGTGCCAGCAGCTTAACCCGCGGGTTACAGTACGAGCAGTACTTC
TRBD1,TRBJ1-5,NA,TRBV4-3,CASSQDWTGYQPQHF,TGCGCCAGCAGCCAAGATTGGACAGGGTATCAGCCCCAGCATTTT
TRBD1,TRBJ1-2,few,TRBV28,CASSPGGRGYTF,TGTGCCAGCAGCCCAGGGGGGCGCGGCTACACCTTC
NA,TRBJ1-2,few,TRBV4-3,CASSQDRLHGYTF,TGCGCCAGCAGCCAAGATCGACTGCATGGCTACACCTTC
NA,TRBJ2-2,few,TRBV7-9,CASRGGGQANTGELFF,TGTGCCAGCAGAGGCGGGGGACAAGCGAACACCGGGGAGCTGTTTTTT
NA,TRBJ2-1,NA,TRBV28,CASRYREHEQFF,TGTGCCAGCAGGTACAGGGAACATGAGCAGTTCTTC
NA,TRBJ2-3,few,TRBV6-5,CASSYSLVPDTQYF,TGTGCCAGCAGTTACTCGTTGGTCCCGGATACGCAGTATTTT
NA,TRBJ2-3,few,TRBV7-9,CASSLAGSFTDTQYF,TGTGCCAGCAGCTTAGCCGGGTCCTTCACAGATACGCAGTATTTT
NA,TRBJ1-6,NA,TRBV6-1,CASSEMRGRSYNSPLHF,TGTGCCAGCAGTGAAATGAGGGGGAGGTCCTATAATTCACCCCTCCACTTT
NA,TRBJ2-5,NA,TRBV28,CASSPYQETQYF,TGTGCCAGCAGCCCGTACCAAGAGACCCAGTACTTC
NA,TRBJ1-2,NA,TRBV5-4,CASSTRTANYGYTF,TGTGCCAGCAGCACTCGGACGGCCAACTATGGCTACACCTTC
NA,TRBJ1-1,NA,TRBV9,CASSVGGADTEAFF,TGTGCCAGCAGCGTAGGAGGGGCCGACACTGAAGCTTTCTTT
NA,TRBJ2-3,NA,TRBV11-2,CASSLIATDTQYF,TGTGCCAGCAGCTTAATAGCTACAGATACGCAGTATTTT
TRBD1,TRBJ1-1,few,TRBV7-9,CASSAGQGAMEAFF,TGTGCCAGCAGCGCGGGACAGGGGGCGATGGAAGCTTTCTTT
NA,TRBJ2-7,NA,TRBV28,CASSLGGAGYEQYF,TGTGCCAGCAGTTTGGGGGGGGCAGGCTACGAGCAGTACTTC
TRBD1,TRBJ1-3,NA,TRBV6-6,CASIGTGNPSGNTIYF,TGTGCCAGCATCGGGACAGGGAATCCCTCTGGAAACACCATATATTTT
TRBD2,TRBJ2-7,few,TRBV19,CASSDRGTSGSEEQYF,TGTGCCAGTAGTGATCGGGGGACTAGCGGGAGCGAAGAGCAGTACTTC
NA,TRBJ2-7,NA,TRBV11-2,CASSRVASSYEQYF,TGTGCCAGCAGCAGGGTAGCTTCCTCCTACGAGCAGTACTTC
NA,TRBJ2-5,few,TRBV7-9,CASSASLAETQYF,TGTGCCAGCAGCGCTAGTTTGGCTGAGACCCAGTACTTC
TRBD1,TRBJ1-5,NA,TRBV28,CASSFTGGDQPQHF,TGTGCCAGCAGTTTCACAGGGGGTGATCAGCCCCAGCATTTT
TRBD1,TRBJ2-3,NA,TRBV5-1,CASSQGQGADTQYF,TGCGCCAGCAGCCAAGGACAGGGAGCAGATACGCAGTATTTT
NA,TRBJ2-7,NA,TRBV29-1,CSVEKGNYEQYF,TGCAGCGTTGAGAAGGGAAACTACGAGCAGTACTTC
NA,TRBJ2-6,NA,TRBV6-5,CASSYLVLSGANVLTF,TGTGCCAGCAGTTATCTAGTCCTCTCTGGGGCCAACGTCCTGACTTTC
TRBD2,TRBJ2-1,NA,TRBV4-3,CASSQQAGAITEQFF,TGCGCCAGCAGCCAACAGGCGGGAGCGATCACTGAGCAGTTCTTC
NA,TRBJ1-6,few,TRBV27,CASSRTTGQNSPLHF,TGTGCCAGCAGTCGAACGACAGGCCAAAATTCACCCCTCCACTTT
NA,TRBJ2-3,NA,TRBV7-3,CASSLRSGGTTDTQYF,TGTGCCAGCAGCTTACGTAGCGGAGGGACCACAGATACGCAGTATTTT
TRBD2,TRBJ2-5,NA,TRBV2,CASNERELKTQYF,TGTGCCAGCAACGAGCGGGAGCTCAAGACCCAGTACTTC
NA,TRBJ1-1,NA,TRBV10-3,CAIRGGSGAHTEAFF,TGTGCCATCAGGGGCGGATCGGGGGCTCACACTGAAGCTTTCTTT
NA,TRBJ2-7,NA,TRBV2,CASSRTVAYEQYF,TGTGCCAGCAGTCGGACAGTAGCCTACGAGCAGTACTTC
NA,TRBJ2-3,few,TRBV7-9,CASSLGVVSSGTDTQYF,TGTGCCAGCAGCTTAGGAGTAGTAAGTTCTGGCACAGATACGCAGTATTTT
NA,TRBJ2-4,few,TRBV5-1,CASSAPESSAKNIQYF,TGCGCCAGCAGCGCGCCGGAGAGTTCCGCCAAAAACATTCAGTACTTC
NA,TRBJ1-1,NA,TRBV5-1,CASRRGDTEAFF,TGCGCCAGCAGGCGAGGGGACACTGAAGCTTTCTTT